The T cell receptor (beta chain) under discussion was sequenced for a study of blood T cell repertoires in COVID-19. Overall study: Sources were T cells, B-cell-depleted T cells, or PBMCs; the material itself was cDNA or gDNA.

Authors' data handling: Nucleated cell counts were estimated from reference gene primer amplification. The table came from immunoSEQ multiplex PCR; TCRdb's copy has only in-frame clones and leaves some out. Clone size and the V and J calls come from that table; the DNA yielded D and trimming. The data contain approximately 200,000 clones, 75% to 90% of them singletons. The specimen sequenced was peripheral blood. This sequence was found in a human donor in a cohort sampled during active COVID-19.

The DNA for the CDR3 is TGTGCCAGCAGCTTAGAGTTCGGGGGACCCACTGAAGCTTTCTTT. Protein product: CASSLEFGGPTEAFF. The rearrangement links TRBV7-8 to TRBJ1-1; maybe TRBD1 (5 bases). In germline, CDR1 is SGHVS, CDR2 FQNEAQ. The CDR3 runs to 15 residues. Trimming cost V 1 base and J 4 bases, with 13 bases left between them.